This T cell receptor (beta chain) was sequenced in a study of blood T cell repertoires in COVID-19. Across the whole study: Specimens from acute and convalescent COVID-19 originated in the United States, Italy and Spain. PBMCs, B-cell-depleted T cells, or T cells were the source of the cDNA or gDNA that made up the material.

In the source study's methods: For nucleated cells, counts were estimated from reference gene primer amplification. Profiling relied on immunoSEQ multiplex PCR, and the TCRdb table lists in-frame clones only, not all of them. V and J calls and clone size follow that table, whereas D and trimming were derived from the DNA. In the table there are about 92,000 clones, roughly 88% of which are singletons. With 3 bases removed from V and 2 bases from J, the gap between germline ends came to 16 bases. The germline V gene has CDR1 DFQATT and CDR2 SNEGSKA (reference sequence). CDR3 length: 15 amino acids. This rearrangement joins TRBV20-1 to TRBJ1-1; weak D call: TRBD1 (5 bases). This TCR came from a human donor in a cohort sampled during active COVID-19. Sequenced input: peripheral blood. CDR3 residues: CSASYPKQDNTEAFF. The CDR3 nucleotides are TGCAGTGCTAGTTATCCCAAACAGGATAACACTGAAGCTTTCTTT.